One and the same sample provided the 13 T cell receptor beta chains below, sequenced in a study of cytomegalovirus exposure and HLA in healthy donors. TCRdb's copy holds only in-frame clones and misses some; the assay was immunoSEQ multiplex PCR. Of around 130,000 clones detected, approximately 87% appear once; the ten largest clones hold 2.1%. Sequenced sample: PBMCs. The receptor source for this set is a woman aged 25 to 45 in good health and CMV-seronegative.

The rearrangement uses TRBV5-8 and TRBJ1-3; D is unresolved. The V gene lost 4 bases and the J gene lost 3 bases, with 17 bases spanning the gap. The CDR3 covers 16 residues. CDR1 SGHTS and CDR2 YDEGEE come from the germline V gene. The CDR3 protein is CASSPGTGGRGNTIYF. The CDR3 nucleotides read TGTGCCAGCAGCCCCGGAACGGGAGGCCGTGGAAACACCATATATTTT.

The chain is built from TRBV29-1 and TRBJ1-2, with D possibly being TRBD1 (5 bases). V was cut by 5 bases and J by 10 bases, with 17 bases left in between. CDR3 length: 12 amino acids. From germline, CDR1 is SQVTM and CDR2 ANQGSEA. The CDR3 loop reads CSVILGQGSYTF. The CDR3 bases are TGCAGCGTTATTCTGGGGCAGGGCTCCTACACCTTC.

V and J are TRBV6-4 and TRBJ1-1, with D maybe TRBD1 (6 bases). Germline loops: CDR1 MRHNA, CDR2 SNTAGT. V was pared by 3 bases and J by 6 bases, with 11 bases between. The CDR3 sequence is 13 residues long. CDR3 amino acids: CASSEGGGAEAFF. The DNA for the CDR3 is TGTGCCAGCAGTGAGGGTGGGGGCGCTGAAGCTTTCTTT.

V gene TRBV10-2 combines with J gene TRBJ2-1; tentative D call: TRBD1 (6 bases). The CDR3 covers 15 residues. Germline loops: CDR1 WSHSY, CDR2 SAAADI. V was shortened by 3 bases and J by 0 bases, with 9 bases between the two germline ends. The CDR3 sequence is CASSDPGASYNEQFF. CDR3 sequence (DNA): TGCGCCAGCAGTGATCCAGGGGCCTCCTACAATGAGCAGTTCTTC.

This chain links TRBV6-1 with TRBJ1-4; 7 bases are a match to TRBD1. Germline-derived CDR1 and CDR2 are MNHNS and SASEGT. The CDR3 covers 13 residues. Germline trimming cut 10 bases from V and 7 bases from J; bases unmatched to any gene: 9. The CDR3 bases are TGTGCCACCCCGGGACAGTGGGGTGAAAAACTGTTTTTT. Amino acids: CATPGQWGEKLFF.

The V gene is TRBV6-6, the J gene TRBJ2-7; D gene uncertain. Germline lookup yields CDR1 MNHNY and CDR2 SVGAGI (reference sequence). V lost 5 bases, J lost 7 bases, and 9 bases lay in between. The CDR3 extends over 11 amino acids. The CDR3 spells CASSPAGEQYF. CDR3 nucleotides: TGTGCCAGCAGTCCCGCCGGTGAGCAGTACTTC.

The table lists this clone with a few counts. V usage is TRBV4-1 and J usage is TRBJ2-5, with a weak D call TRBD2 (5 bases). Germline V gene data show CDR1 as MGHRA and CDR2 as YSYEKL. The CDR3 runs 14 residues. V lost 1 base and J 1 base, leaving 7 bases between the germline ends. The CDR3 sequence is CASSQASGQETQYF. As DNA, the CDR3 is TGCGCCAGCAGCCAAGCCAGCGGCCAAGAGACCCAGTACTTC.

The count of this clone is one. This chain connects TRBV7-3 to TRBJ2-1; 7 bases line up with TRBD1. The CDR3 spans 15 residues. Looked up from germline, CDR1 is SGHTA and CDR2 is FQGTGA. Trimming took 1 base from V and 2 from J; bases not matched to a gene: 2. CDR3: CASSLMQGAYNEQFF. CDR3 bases: TGTGCCAGCAGCTTAATGCAGGGGGCCTACAATGAGCAGTTCTTC.

The rearrangement uses TRBV29-1 and TRBJ2-5; TRBD1 is a possible D gene (6 bases). The germline V gene encodes CDR1 SQVTM and CDR2 ANQGSEA. The CDR3 runs to 12 residues. V lost 7 bases to trimming and J lost 1 base, with 10 bases between them. CDR3 nucleotide sequence: TGCAGCGCCACGGACAGCCAAGAGACCCAGTACTTC. This codes for CSATDSQETQYF.

V and J are TRBV7-8 and TRBJ2-2; 9 positions agree with TRBD1. The CDR3 has 17 amino acids. Trimming took 4 bases from V and 1 from J; bases not matched to a gene: 7. The V gene's germline CDR1 is SGHVS and CDR2 FQNEAQ. Written as DNA, the CDR3 is TGTGCCAGCAGCTCACGGACAGGGGCCAAGAACACCGGGGAGCTGTTTTTT. Its translation is CASSSRTGAKNTGELFF.

The chain uses TRBV4-3 and TRBJ1-2; 9 bases map to TRBD1. Germline CDR1 LGHNA, CDR2 YSLEER. Germline trimming cut 0 bases from V and 4 bases from J; bases unmatched to any gene: 12. This CDR3 spans 18 amino acids. The DNA of the CDR3 is TGCGCCAGCAGCCAAGAGACACGACAGGGGGTTTACGGCTATGGCTACACCTTC. Translated, it gives CASSQETRQGVYGYGYTF.

The chain carries TRBV7-2 and TRBJ2-1; possible D gene TRBD1, 8 bases. CDR1 and CDR2 from the germline V gene are SGHTA and FQGNSA. Trimming shortened V by 1 base and J by 4 bases, and 14 bases separated the two germline ends. The CDR3 has 16 amino acids. The CDR3 reads CASSLGGGQEYNEQFF. DNA for the CDR3: TGTGCCAGCAGCTTAGGGGGGGGACAGGAGTACAATGAGCAGTTCTTC.

The chain uses TRBV5-1 and TRBJ1-6; TRBD1 aligns across 8 bases. This CDR3 has 16 amino acids. Germline V gives CDR1 SGHRS, CDR2 YFSETQ. V lost 4 bases and J lost 9; bases outside the gene matches: 12. The CDR3 DNA is TGCGCCAGCAGCCCCGCCTTCGGACAGGGTGTTTCACCCCTCCACTTT. Amino acids: CASSPAFGQGVSPLHF.